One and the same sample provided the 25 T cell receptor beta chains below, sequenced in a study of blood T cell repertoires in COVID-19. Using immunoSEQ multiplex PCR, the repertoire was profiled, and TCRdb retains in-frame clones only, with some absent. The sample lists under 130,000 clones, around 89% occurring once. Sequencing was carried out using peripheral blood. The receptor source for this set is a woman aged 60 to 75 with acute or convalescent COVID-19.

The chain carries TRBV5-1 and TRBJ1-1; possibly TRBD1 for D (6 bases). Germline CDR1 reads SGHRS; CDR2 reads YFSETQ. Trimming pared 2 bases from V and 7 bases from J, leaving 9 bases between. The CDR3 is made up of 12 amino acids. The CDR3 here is CASSFQGSEAFF. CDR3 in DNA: TGCGCCAGCAGCTTCCAGGGGAGTGAAGCTTTCTTT. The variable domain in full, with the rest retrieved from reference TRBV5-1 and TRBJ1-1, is KAGVTQTPRYLIKTRGQQVTLSCSPISGHRSVSWYQQTPGQGLQFLFEYFSETQRNKGNFPGRFSGRQFSNSRSEMNVSTLELGDSALYLCASSFQGSEAFFGQGTRLTVV.

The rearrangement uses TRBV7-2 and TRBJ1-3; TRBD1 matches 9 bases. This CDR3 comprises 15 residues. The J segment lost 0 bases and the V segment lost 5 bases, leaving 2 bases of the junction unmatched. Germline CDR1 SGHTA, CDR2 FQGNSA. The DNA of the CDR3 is TGTGCCAGCAGCGGGACAGGGAACTCTGGAAACACCATATATTTT. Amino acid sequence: CASSGTGNSGNTIYF.

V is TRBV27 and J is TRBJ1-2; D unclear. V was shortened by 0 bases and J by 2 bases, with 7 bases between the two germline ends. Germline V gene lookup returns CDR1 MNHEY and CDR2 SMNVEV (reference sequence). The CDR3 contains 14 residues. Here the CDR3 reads CASSLSSKNYGYTF. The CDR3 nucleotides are TGTGCCAGCAGTTTATCGAGCAAGAACTATGGCTACACCTTC.

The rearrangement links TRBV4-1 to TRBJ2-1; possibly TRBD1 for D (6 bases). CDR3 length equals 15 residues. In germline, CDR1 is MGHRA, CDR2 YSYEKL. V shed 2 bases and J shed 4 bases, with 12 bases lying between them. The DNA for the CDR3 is TGCGCCAGCAGCCAACCGCACAGGGTGTACAATGAGCAGTTCTTC. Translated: CASSQPHRVYNEQFF.

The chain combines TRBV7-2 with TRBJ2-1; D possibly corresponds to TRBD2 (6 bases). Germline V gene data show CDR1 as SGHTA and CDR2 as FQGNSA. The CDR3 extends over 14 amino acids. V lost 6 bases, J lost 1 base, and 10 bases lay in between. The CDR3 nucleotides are TGTGCCAGCAGGGGCGGGGCGTCCTACAATGAGCAGTTCTTC. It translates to CASRGGASYNEQFF.

The CDR3 region has the DNA TGTGCCAGCATGAGACTAGCCAAAAACATTCAGTACTTC. As protein: CASMRLAKNIQYF. The genes are TRBV6-5 and TRBJ2-4, with no clear D. Trimming shortened V by 7 bases and J by 0 bases, and 7 bases separated the two germline ends. This CDR3 is built from 13 residues. Germline V gene lookup returns CDR1 MNHEY and CDR2 SVGAGI.

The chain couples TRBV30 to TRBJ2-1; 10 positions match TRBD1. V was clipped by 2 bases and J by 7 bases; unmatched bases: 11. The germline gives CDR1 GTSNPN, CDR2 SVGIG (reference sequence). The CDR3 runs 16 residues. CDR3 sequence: CAWSPQRQGAFNEQFF. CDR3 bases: TGTGCCTGGAGTCCACAAAGACAGGGGGCTTTTAATGAGCAGTTCTTC.

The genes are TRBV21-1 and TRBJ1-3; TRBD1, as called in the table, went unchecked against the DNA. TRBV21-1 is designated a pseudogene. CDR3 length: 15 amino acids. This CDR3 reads CASSKTWTTGNTIYF. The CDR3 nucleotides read TGTGCCAGCAGCAAAACCTGGACAACTGGAAACACCATATATTTT.

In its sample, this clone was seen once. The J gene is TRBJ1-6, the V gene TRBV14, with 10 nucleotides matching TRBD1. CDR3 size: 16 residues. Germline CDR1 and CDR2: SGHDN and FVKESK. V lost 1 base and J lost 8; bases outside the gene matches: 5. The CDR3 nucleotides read TGTGCCAGCAGCCAAGTGTTTGGGACAGGGGATTCACCCCTCCACTTT. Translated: CASSQVFGTGDSPLHF.

The CDR3 DNA is TGTGCCAGCAGCTTAGTCGTCAGGGCTGAAGCTTTCTTT. This encodes CASSLVVRAEAFF. V and J are TRBV7-2 and TRBJ1-1; D might be TRBD1 (5 bases). The V end lost 1 base, the J end lost 6 bases, and 9 bases lay between the germline ends. CDR3 length: 13 amino acids. The germline gives CDR1 SGHTA, CDR2 FQGNSA.

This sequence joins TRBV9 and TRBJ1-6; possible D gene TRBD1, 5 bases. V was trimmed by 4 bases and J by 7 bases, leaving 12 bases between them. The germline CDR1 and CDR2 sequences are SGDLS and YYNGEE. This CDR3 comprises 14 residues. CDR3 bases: TGTGCCAGCAGCAACACAGGCTTAAATTCACCCCTCCACTTT. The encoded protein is CASSNTGLNSPLHF.

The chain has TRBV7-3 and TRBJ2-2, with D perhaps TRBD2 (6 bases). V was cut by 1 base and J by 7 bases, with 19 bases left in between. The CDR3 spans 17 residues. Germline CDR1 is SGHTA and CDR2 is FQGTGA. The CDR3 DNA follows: TGTGCCAGCAGCTTAATAAGGGACTCCCGGTTGGGCGGGGAGCTGTTTTTT. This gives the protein CASSLIRDSRLGGELFF.

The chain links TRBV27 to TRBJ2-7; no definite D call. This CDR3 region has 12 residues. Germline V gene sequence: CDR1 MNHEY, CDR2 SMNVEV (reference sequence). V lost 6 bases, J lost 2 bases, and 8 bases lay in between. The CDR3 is CASRSPTYEQYF. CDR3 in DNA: TGTGCCAGCAGGTCCCCAACCTACGAGCAGTACTTC.

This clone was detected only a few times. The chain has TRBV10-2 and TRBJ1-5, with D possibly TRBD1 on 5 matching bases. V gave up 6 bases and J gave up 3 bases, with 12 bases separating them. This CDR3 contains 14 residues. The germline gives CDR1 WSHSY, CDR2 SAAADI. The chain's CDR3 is CASRGDSSNQPQHF. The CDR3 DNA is TGCGCCAGCAGGGGTGACAGCTCCAATCAGCCCCAGCATTTT.

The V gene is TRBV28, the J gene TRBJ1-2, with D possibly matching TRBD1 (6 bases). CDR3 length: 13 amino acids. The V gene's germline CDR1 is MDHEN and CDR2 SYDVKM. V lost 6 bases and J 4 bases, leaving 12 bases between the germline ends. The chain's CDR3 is CASRGAQPYGYTF. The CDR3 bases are TGTGCCAGCAGGGGGGCGCAGCCCTATGGCTACACCTTC.

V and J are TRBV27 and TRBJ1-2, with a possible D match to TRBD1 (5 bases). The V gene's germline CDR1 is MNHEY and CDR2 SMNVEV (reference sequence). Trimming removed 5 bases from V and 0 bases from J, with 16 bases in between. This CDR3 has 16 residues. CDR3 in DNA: TGTGCCAGCAGTGATTTAAGGGGCCCAGCTAACTATGGCTACACCTTC. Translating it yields CASSDLRGPANYGYTF.

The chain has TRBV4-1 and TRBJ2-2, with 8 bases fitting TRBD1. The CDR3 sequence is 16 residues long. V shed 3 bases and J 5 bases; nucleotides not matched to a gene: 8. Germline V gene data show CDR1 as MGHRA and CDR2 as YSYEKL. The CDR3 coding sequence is TGCGCCAGCAGCCACTCCAGGACAGGGAGGACCGGGGAGCTGTTTTTT. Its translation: CASSHSRTGRTGELFF.

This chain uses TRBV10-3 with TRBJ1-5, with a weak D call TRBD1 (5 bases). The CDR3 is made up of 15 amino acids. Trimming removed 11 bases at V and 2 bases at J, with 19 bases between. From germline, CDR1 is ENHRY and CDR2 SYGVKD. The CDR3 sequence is CAAQSGGGGNQPQHF. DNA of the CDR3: TGTGCCGCTCAATCCGGGGGGGGAGGCAATCAGCCCCAGCATTTT.

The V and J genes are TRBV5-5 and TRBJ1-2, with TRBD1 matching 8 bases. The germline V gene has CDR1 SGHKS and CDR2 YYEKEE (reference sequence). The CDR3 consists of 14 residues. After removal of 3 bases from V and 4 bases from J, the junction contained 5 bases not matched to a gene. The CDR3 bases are TGTGCCAGCAGCTCTACAGGGGGATCCTATGGCTACACCTTC. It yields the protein CASSSTGGSYGYTF.

CDR3 sequence: CASRMPGWSDTQYF. The CDR3 DNA follows: TGTGCCAGCAGGATGCCCGGGTGGTCAGATACGCAGTATTTT. The V gene is TRBV11-2, the J gene TRBJ2-3, with D hard to call. CDR1 and CDR2 (germline): SGHAT, FQNNGV. V was shortened by 6 bases and J by 4 bases, with 14 bases between the two germline ends. The CDR3 runs 14 residues.

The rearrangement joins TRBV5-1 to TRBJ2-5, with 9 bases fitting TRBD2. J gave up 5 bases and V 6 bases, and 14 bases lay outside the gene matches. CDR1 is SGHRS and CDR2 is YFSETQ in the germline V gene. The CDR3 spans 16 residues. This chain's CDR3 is CASTESPAGGGETQYF. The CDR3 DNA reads TGCGCCAGCACCGAGAGCCCAGCGGGAGGAGGTGAGACCCAGTACTTC.

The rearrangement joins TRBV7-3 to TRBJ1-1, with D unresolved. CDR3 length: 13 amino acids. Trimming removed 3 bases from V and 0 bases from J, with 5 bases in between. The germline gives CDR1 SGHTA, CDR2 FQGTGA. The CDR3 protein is CASSLRMNTEAFF. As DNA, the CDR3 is TGTGCCAGCAGCTTGCGAATGAACACTGAAGCTTTCTTT.

The CDR3 DNA reads TGTGCCAGCAGCTTGGGACAGAATAGCAATCAGCCCCAGCATTTT. It specifies CASSLGQNSNQPQHF. The V gene is TRBV6-6, the J gene TRBJ1-5, with 7 bases aligning to TRBD1. The ends lost 6 bases at V and 0 bases at J; junction bases unmatched: 5. Germline lookup yields CDR1 MNHNY and CDR2 SVGAGI (reference sequence). CDR3 length equals 15 residues.

The CDR3 spells CASSLGGLGTDTQYF. CDR3 sequence (DNA): TGTGCCAGCAGCCTCGGGGGGTTGGGGACAGATACGCAGTATTTT. V usage is TRBV7-3 and J usage is TRBJ2-3; TRBD2 matches at 7 bases. The V and J ends lost 5 bases and 3 bases, in that order; junction bases with no gene match: 8. This CDR3 spans 15 amino acids. Germline CDR1 is SGHTA and CDR2 is FQGTGA.

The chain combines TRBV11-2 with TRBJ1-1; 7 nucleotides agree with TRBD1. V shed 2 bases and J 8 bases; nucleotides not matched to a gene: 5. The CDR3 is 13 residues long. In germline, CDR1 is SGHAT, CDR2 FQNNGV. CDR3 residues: CASSLTTGIEAFF. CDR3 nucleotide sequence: TGTGCCAGCAGCTTAACGACAGGGATAGAAGCTTTCTTT.